Presented here are 5 T cell receptor beta chains from one specimen sequenced in a study of cytomegalovirus exposure and HLA in healthy donors. PCR was performed using 60 Vbeta and 13 Jbeta primers. Only in-frame clones appear in the TCRdb table, and some are missing; sequencing was by immunoSEQ multiplex PCR. The data show 90,000 to 150,000 clones, more than 60% seen once. Sequences were obtained from PBMCs. Source of these receptors: a man aged 40-55 years in good health and CMV-seropositive.

As DNA, the CDR3 is TGTGCCAGCATCACACAGGGTATAGCTGAAGCTTTCTTT. This translates into CASITQGIAEAFF. This sequence joins TRBV6-1 and TRBJ1-1; D is possibly TRBD1 (6 bases). Deletions cut 7 bases from V and 6 bases from J, with 15 bases between. The CDR3 totals 13 residues. Germline V gene data show CDR1 as MNHNS and CDR2 as SASEGT.

A few counts support this clone. V gene TRBV7-2 combines with J gene TRBJ1-5, with a weak D call TRBD1 (6 bases). The germline CDR1 and CDR2 sequences are SGHTA and FQGNSA. The ends were cut back, 6 bases at V and 4 bases at J, with 13 bases in the middle. This CDR3 has 14 amino acids. Here the CDR3 DNA reads TGTGCCAGCAGTTCCAGGGGTGGAAATCAGCCCCAGCATTTT. Translation gives CASSSRGGNQPQHF.

The rearrangement uses TRBV5-4 and TRBJ1-2, with D maybe TRBD1 (5 bases). The V end lost 4 bases, the J end lost 1 base, and 20 bases lay between the germline ends. Germline V lookup: CDR1 SGHNT, CDR2 YYREEE (reference sequence). The CDR3 covers 17 residues. The CDR3 bases are TGTGCCAGCAGCCAGGGCGGGGATGGTAGGGGTAACTATGGCTACACCTTC. This gives the protein CASSQGGDGRGNYGYTF.

The V call is TRBV20-1, the J call TRBJ2-7; no firm D call. Deletions cut 8 bases from V and 4 bases from J, with 12 bases between. The CDR3 is made up of 11 amino acids. From germline, CDR1 is DFQATT and CDR2 SNEGSKA (reference sequence). The CDR3 loop is CSPSVLYEQYF. The CDR3 nucleotides read TGCAGTCCCTCGGTCCTATACGAGCAGTACTTC.

This chain links TRBV5-4 with TRBJ1-1; D uncertain. V shed 0 bases and J shed 5 bases, with 11 bases lying between them. The CDR3 sequence is 14 residues long. The V gene's germline CDR1 is SGHNT and CDR2 YYREEE (reference sequence). The chain's CDR3 is CASSLDGPRTEAFF. DNA for the CDR3: TGTGCCAGCAGCTTGGACGGCCCCAGGACTGAAGCTTTCTTT.